The TCR beta chain described here comes from a study of tumor T cells in aggressive B-cell lymphoma. V trimming: 4 bases; J trimming: 5 bases; junction bases outside the gene matches: 0. The germline V gene has CDR1 SQVTM and CDR2 ANQGSEA. This CDR3 comprises 13 residues. Data came from immunoSEQ multiplex PCR; TCRdb stores just in-frame clones and leaves some out. The table lists thousands of clones, roughly 87% of them singletons. The sample consisted of tumor tissue. The clonotype comes from an adult with diffuse large B cell lymphoma. The chain joins TRBV29-1 to TRBJ2-1, with 12 bases matching TRBD2. CDR3 DNA: TGCAGCGTTGGGACTAGCGGGGACAATGAGCAGTTCTTC. Encoded protein: CSVGTSGDNEQFF.